What follows describes a single T cell receptor beta chain. Original processing methods: Reference gene primer amplification gave nucleated cell count estimates. TCRdb's copy holds only in-frame clones and misses some; the assay was immunoSEQ multiplex PCR. Clone size and the V and J calls come from that table; the DNA yielded D and trimming. In the table there are a few hundred thousand clones, around 86% of which are singletons. These data originate in a study of blood T cell repertoires in COVID-19. Study-wide context: Collection of acute and convalescent COVID-19 samples took place in the United States, Italy and Spain. Sample material is recorded as cDNA or gDNA derived from T cells, B-cell-depleted T cells, or PBMCs.

This receptor was taken from a man aged 45-65 years with acute or convalescent COVID-19. Sequences were obtained from peripheral blood.

CDR3 in DNA: TGTGCCTGGAGTATGGAACCATCGGGAGGCTACACCTTC. Its translation: CAWSMEPSGGYTF. The chain uses TRBV30 and TRBJ1-2, with D unclear. The ends were cut back, 2 bases at V and 8 bases at J, with 15 bases in the middle. The CDR3 totals 13 residues. Germline-derived CDR1 and CDR2 are GTSNPN and SVGIG (reference sequence).